This T cell receptor beta chain was sequenced in a study of T-cell reconstitution after alpha-beta-depleted transplantation in children. V trimming: 3 bases; J trimming: 1 base; junction bases outside the gene matches: 4. The CDR3 consists of 18 residues. CDR1 is SGHAT and CDR2 is FQNNGV in the germline V gene. It was with unique molecular identifiers that the TCRbeta library was prepared. MiXCR, applied by TCRdb to the PCR reads, yields one record per CDR3 protein. The sample holds about 610,000 distinct CDR3 sequences, 10% to 13% seen once. This clonotype was counted many times. Sequenced here: PBMCs from the stem cell graft donor, sampled from the stem cell graft. This TCR came from a human donor who donated a stem cell graft to a child with acute myeloid leukemia. The V gene is TRBV11-2, the J gene TRBJ2-3; 16 nucleotides line up with TRBD2. CDR3 coding DNA: TGTGCCAGCAGCTTCGGGACTAGCGGGAGGGCGGGCACAGATACGCAGTATTTT. As protein: CASSFGTSGRAGTDTQYF.